Here is one T cell receptor beta chain with its context. Its specificity is unknown. The study drew the donors from its approximately 110-subject validation cohort, separate from the approximately 670-subject first cohort. Produced via immunoSEQ multiplex PCR; TCRdb's table is partial and in-frame only. Of some 150,000 clones listed, about 86% are singletons. This sample is part of a study of cytomegalovirus exposure and HLA in healthy donors. Study-level findings and limits: Subsequent analysis showed first-cohort TCR clusters tending to co-occur in around 130 validation repertoires. Three chains linked to CMV were shown in vitro to be specific for CMV antigens. Some TCR beta chains (approximately 180 of them) were listed as cytomegalovirus-associated.

Germline trimming cut 0 bases from V and 4 bases from J; bases unmatched to any gene: 7. CDR1 and CDR2 from the germline V gene are SGHDT and YYEEEE. CDR3 length equals 17 residues. Sequencing was done on a sample of PBMCs. The rearrangement uses TRBV5-6 and TRBJ1-2; 12 bases are a match to TRBD1. The TCR originated in a woman in her twenties or thirties in good health and CMV-seronegative. The DNA of the CDR3 is TGTGCCAGCAGCTTGGGCCCCGGGACAGGGGGCTTCTATGGCTACACCTTC. Translating it yields CASSLGPGTGGFYGYTF.